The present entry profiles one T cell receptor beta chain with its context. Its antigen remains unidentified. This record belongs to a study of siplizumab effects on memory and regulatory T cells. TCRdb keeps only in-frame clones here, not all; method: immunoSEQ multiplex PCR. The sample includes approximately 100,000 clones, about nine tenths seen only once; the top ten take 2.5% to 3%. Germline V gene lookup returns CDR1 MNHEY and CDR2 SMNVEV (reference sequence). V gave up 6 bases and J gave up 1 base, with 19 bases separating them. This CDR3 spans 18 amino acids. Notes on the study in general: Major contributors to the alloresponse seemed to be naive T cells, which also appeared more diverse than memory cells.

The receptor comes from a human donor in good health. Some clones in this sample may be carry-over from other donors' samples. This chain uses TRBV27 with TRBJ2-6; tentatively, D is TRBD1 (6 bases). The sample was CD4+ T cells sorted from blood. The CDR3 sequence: CASSRTLQGGSGANVLTF. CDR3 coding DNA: TGTGCCAGCAGCCGAACGTTACAGGGTGGGTCTGGGGCCAACGTCCTGACTTTC.